This TCR beta chain was sequenced in a study of CD8 T cells in seronegative destructive rheumatoid arthritis (dated by TCRdb to between 2020 and 2021). About the full investigation: Seven of the eight CND-RA patients were receiving biological drugs at sampling. Peripheral CD8+ TCRbeta repertoires of CCP-negative destructive rheumatoid arthritis (CND-RA) patients were compared with newly diagnosed seropositive RA, seronegative RA and healthy controls. The seropositive RA, seronegative RA and healthy control comparison cohorts were obtained from an earlier published TCRbeta dataset rather than being newly sequenced. What the work shows at the level of the full study, not this receptor alone: Across the 117,399 clonotypes tested, no public clonotype enrichment was retained after Benjamini-Hochberg correction. With age adjusted for, CD8+ TCRbeta repertoires in CND-RA patients appeared less diverse and more clonal than repertoires in other RA subtypes. The small size of the CND-RA cohort was acknowledged as a limitation of the study. CND-RA patients appeared to carry a distinct set of enriched public clonotypes, which the authors read as support for a separate disease subset. In the absence of diagnostic samples, TCR repertoire differences may be partly attributable to poor disease control over the years rather than being present at onset. Compared with controls and other RA subtypes, CND-RA repertoires contained more CMV-reactive and fewer influenza A-reactive CD8+ TCRbeta sequences.

TCRbeta sequencing used genomic DNA from CD8+ cells, following the manufacturer's instructions. A genomics technology centre in Finland performed the TCRbeta sequencing with the immunoSEQ assay. Turning to the authors' computational methods: Clonotype tables generated by the immunoSEQ preprocessing pipeline were converted into VDJtools format, and non-productive clonotypes were filtered out. Any sample with fewer than 10,000 reads was excluded, the remaining samples were subsampled to 10,000 reads, and most of the eight CND-RA samples made it through. Shannon-Wiener, Simpson and clonality indices were calculated with the VDJtools CalcDiversityStats function on data subsampled to 10,000 reads. To infer antigen specificity, non-singleton TCRbeta clonotypes were hard-matched against VDJdb, meaning no mismatches were allowed. Clusters with potentially shared antigen targets were formed by grouping CDR3 sequences that differed by one amino acid (Hamming distance 1). After each group was resampled to six samples, one-sided Fisher's exact tests checked public clonotypes for group enrichment, with the whole procedure repeated ten times. Entries here come from immuneACCESS through TCRdb and include only in-frame sequences with V and J called. Some clones fail to appear in such tables; in the studies checked, an unresolved V gene covers under half of the shortfall, and the cause of the remainder is unknown. For V, J and clone size, that table is used; D and trimming come from the DNA. This sample gives 13,000 or so clones in total; 80% to 85% of them show up just once. Around a quarter of the sample belongs to the ten largest clones.

The CND-RA patients tested negative on the clinical CCP2 antibody test, and joint destruction in these patients kept progressing despite active therapy. Every CND-RA patient showed typical joint destruction in the wrists and ankles and had failed conventional anti-rheumatic therapy. Instead of being sampled at diagnosis, CND-RA patients were sampled after long disease histories, which in several cases spanned decades. Around 50 millilitres of EDTA-anticoagulated peripheral blood were drawn from each patient. Peripheral blood mononuclear cells were isolated by Ficoll-Paque PLUS density gradient separation. Using AutoMACS magnetic bead positive selection, CD8+ cells were isolated from either fresh or cryopreserved PBMCs, and flow cytometry was used to check purity. Genomic DNA was extracted with Nucleospin Tissue or Tissue XS kits and quantified on a Qubit 2.0 fluorometer. The table lists this clone with a few counts. Its antigen remains undetermined. The sample holds no much larger clone one base away, and base qualities are not on file.

V is pared back by 2 bases and J by 0 bases, with 8 bases lying between the germline termini. As encoded in the germline V gene, CDR1 is MDHEN while CDR2 is SYDVKM. The CDR3, from cysteine to phenylalanine, totals 16 residues. Only CDR3 DNA is held: 48 bases, read in frame from base 1. Sequences were obtained from CD8+ T cells from blood. This clonotype was sampled from a woman aged 30 to 49 with seronegative destructive rheumatoid arthritis. Recombination linked TRBV28 to TRBJ2-6; TRBD1 might be the D gene, on 5 matching bases. For the CDR3, the sequence is CASSLKQGSGANVLTF. In nucleotides, the sequence is TGTGCCAGCAGTTTAAAGCAGGGCTCTGGGGCCAACGTCCTGACTTTC. The CDR3, completed at both ends by the reference TRBV28 and TRBJ2-6 genes, gives the full variable domain DVKVTQSSRYLVKRTGEKVFLECVQDMDHENMFWYRQDPGLGLRLIYFSYDVKMKEKGDIPEGYSVSREKKERFSLILESASTNQTSMYLCASSLKQGSGANVLTFGAGSRLTVL.